This T cell receptor beta chain stems from a study of T cells expressing NK-cell markers. Study-wide background: Eight donors were sequenced, of whom seven were HCMV-seropositive, while the remaining one was HCMV-seronegative. Study-level findings and limits: Of the CD8+ T cell pool in 6 or 7 donors, roughly 1.0-8% was accounted for by dominant NKG2C+ clonotypes. The leading position in the CD3+CD56-NKG2C+ fraction of several donors also went to these clonotypes.

On this clonotype: Its antigen is not known.

TCR beta cDNA was made by 5'RACE template switching with UMIs. TCRdb re-analyzed the 5' RACE reads; it lists each CDR3 protein once, without DNA. This sample's clone table lists some 140,000 distinct CDR3 sequences. This CDR3 is built from 15 residues. CDR1 and CDR2 from the germline V gene are SNHLY and FYNNEI. The TCR was taken from a woman aged 45-65 years in good health. The chain couples TRBV2 to TRBJ2-3; the TCRdb call, TRBD2, lacks DNA for checking. Sequences were obtained from blood T cells: a sorted CD56 or NKG2C T cell subset, CD4+ or CD8+ T cells, or bulk PBMC T cells (not recorded which). CDR3 residues: CASSPLAGGGDTQYF.